Detailed here is one TCR beta chain. In the original processing: For nucleated cells, counts were estimated from reference gene primer amplification. TCRdb's copy holds only in-frame clones and misses some; the assay was immunoSEQ multiplex PCR. That table gives V, J and clone size, and the DNA gave D and trimming. The sample carries 280,000 or so clones, around 85% recorded once. Looked up from germline, CDR1 is ENHRY and CDR2 is SYGVKD. This CDR3 is 15 amino acids long. The V segment lost 0 bases and the J segment 5 bases; nucleotides outside the gene matches: 3. This specimen comes from a study of blood T cell repertoires in COVID-19. Study-wide context: Samples of COVID-19 (acute and convalescent) were obtained from the United States, Italy and Spain. PBMCs, B-cell-depleted T cells, or T cells provided the cDNA or gDNA that made up the material.

Donors were grouped by their self-reported clinical history. This clonotype was sampled from a woman aged 45 to 65 who had recovered from COVID-19. V and J are TRBV10-3 and TRBJ1-4; 7 positions agree with TRBD1. Sequenced: PBMCs or T cells enriched from blood (not recorded which). This chain's CDR3 is CAISESGTANEKLFF. CDR3 coding DNA: TGTGCCATCAGTGAGTCAGGGACAGCAAATGAAAAACTGTTTTTT.